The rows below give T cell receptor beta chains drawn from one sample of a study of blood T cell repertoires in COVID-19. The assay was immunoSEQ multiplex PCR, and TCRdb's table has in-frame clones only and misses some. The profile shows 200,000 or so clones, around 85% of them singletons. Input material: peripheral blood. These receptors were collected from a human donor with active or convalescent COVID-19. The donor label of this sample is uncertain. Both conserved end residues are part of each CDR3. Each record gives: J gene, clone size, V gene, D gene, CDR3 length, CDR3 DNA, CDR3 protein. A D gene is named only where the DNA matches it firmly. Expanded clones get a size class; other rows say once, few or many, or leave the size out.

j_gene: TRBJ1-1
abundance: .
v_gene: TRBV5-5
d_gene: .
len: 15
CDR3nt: TGTGCCAGCGGAGATGGGGGCGGATTGAACACTGAAGCTTTCTTT
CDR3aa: CASGDGGGLNTEAFF

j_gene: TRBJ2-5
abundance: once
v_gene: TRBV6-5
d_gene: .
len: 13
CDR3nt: TGTGCCAGCAGTTTGGGAGACCAAGAGACCCAGTACTTC
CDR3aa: CASSLGDQETQYF

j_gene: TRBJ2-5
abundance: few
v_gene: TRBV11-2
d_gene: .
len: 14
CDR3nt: TGTGCCAGCAGCTTGGGACACCCCCAAGAGACCCAGTACTTC
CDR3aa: CASSLGHPQETQYF

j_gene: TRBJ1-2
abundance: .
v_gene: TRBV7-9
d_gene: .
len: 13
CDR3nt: TGTGCCAGCACCCCAACAGGGAAGGGTGGCTACACCTTC
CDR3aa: CASTPTGKGGYTF

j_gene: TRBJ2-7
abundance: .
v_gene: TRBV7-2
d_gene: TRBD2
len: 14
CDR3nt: TGTGCCAGCAGAAGTGGCGGCGGGGGGAAAGAGCAGTACTTC
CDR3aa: CASRSGGGGKEQYF

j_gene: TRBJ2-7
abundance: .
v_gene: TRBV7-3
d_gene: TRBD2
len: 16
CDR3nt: TGTGCCAGCAGCTTAAGCGGGACTAGCGGGGGATACGAGCAGTACTTC
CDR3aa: CASSLSGTSGGYEQYF

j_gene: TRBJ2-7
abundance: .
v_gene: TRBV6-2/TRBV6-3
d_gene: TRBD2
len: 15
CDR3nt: TGTGCCAGCAGTTACTCGCGGGGGAAGCTCTACGAGCAGTACTTC
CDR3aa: CASSYSRGKLYEQYF

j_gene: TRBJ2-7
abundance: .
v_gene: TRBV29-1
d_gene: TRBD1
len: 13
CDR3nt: TGCAGCGTTGGTGGGACAGGGGGATACGAGCAGTACTTC
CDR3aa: CSVGGTGGYEQYF

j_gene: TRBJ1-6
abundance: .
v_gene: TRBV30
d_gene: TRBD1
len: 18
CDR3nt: TGTGCCTGGACCAATGGCAGGGGGCTCGGTTCCTATAATTCACCCCTCCACTTT
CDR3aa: CAWTNGRGLGSYNSPLHF

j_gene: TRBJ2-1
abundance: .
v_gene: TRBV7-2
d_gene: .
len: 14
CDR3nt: TGTGCCAGCAGCCCAGGGTTCCACGCGGGGGAGCAGTTCTTC
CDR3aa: CASSPGFHAGEQFF

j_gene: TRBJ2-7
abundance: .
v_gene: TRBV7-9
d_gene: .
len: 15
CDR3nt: TGTGCCAGCAGCGATCAGGGCCCAACGTATTACGAGCAGTACTTC
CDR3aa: CASSDQGPTYYEQYF

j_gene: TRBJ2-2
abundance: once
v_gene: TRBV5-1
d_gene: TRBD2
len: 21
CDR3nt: TGCGCCAGCAGCTTGTATAGTGTTGGACTAGCGGGAGACGCGAACACCGGGGAGCTGTTTTTT
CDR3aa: CASSLYSVGLAGDANTGELFF

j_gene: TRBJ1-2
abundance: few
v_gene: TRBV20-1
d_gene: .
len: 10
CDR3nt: TGCAGTGCTAAGGGGGAGGGCTACACCTTC
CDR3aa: CSAKGEGYTF

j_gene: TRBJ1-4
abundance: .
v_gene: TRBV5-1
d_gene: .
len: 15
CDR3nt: TGCGCCAGCAGCTTAGGGGGTTTGGCTAATGAAAAACTGTTTTTT
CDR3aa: CASSLGGLANEKLFF

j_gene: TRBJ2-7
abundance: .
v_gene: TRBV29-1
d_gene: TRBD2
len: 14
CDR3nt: TGCAGCGCCTCCGCCGGGACTAGCGGGATTGAGCAGTACTTC
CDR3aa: CSASAGTSGIEQYF

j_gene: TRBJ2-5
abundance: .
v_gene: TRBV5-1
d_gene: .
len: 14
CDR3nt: TGCGCCAGCAGCTTCGGGGAGACCCAAGAGACCCAGTACTTC
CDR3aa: CASSFGETQETQYF

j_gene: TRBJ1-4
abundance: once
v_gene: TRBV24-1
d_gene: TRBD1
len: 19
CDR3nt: TGTGCCACCAGTGATTTTGGATCGGACCAGGGGGTTGCTAATGAAAAACTGTTTTTT
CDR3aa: CATSDFGSDQGVANEKLFF

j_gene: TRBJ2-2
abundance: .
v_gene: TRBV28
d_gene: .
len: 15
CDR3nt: TGTGCCAGCAGCACAAGGGGCGCGGTCACCGGGGAGCTGTTTTTT
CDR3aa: CASSTRGAVTGELFF

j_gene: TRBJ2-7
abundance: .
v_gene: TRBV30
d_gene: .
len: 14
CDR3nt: TGTGCCTGGAGAAGGGCGGGGCTATCCTACGAGCAGTACTTC
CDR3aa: CAWRRAGLSYEQYF

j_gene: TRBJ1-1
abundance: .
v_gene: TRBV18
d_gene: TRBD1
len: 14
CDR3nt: TGTGCCAGCTCAGGAGACAGGGGGCAAGATGAAGCTTTCTTT
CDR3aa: CASSGDRGQDEAFF